These 18 T cell receptor beta chains were sequenced from one sample in a study of T cells in Graves' hyperthyroidism and ophthalmopathy. Amplification targeted TCR beta CDR3 regions from RNA transcripts. In the first-round RT-PCR of the TCR CDR3, the HTBI primer set was used. TCRdb fed the multiplex PCR reads into MiXCR, producing one record per CDR3 protein. The sample lists around 520,000 distinct CDR3 sequences; under 15% were seen once. Sequencing used blood. Every receptor here comes from a woman aged 18 to 35 with Graves' hyperthyroidism.

This clonotype has a count of ten or more. V usage is TRBV11-2 and J usage is TRBJ1-1, with D tentatively TRBD1 (6 bases). This CDR3 comprises 16 residues. V was clipped by 10 bases and J by 2 bases, with 23 bases between them. Germline V gene sequence: CDR1 SGHAT, CDR2 FQNNGV. This CDR3 is CATRKGRGLSNTEAFF. CDR3 DNA: TGTGCCACCAGAAAGGGCAGGGGCCTGTCTAACACTGAAGCTTTCTTT. The whole variable domain, remainder taken from reference TRBV11-2 and TRBJ1-1, is EAGVAQSPRYKIIEKRQSVAFWCNPISGHATLYWYQQILGQGPKLLIQFQNNGVVDDSQLPKDRFSAERLKGVDSTLKIQPAKLEDSAVYLCATRKGRGLSNTEAFFGQGTRLTVV.

There are many counts of this clonotype. V usage is TRBV5-1 and J usage is TRBJ1-4; D is undetermined. V was trimmed by 0 bases and J by 8 bases, leaving 5 bases between them. CDR1 is SGHRS and CDR2 is YFSETQ in the germline V gene. The CDR3 length is 12 residues. The DNA for the CDR3 is TGCGCCAGCAGCTTGGCCGGGGAAAAACTGTTTTTT. Residues: CASSLAGEKLFF. Looking up the rest from reference TRBV5-1 and TRBJ1-4 gives the full variable domain: KAGVTQTPRYLIKTRGQQVTLSCSPISGHRSVSWYQQTPGQGLQFLFEYFSETQRNKGNFPGRFSGRQFSNSRSEMNVSTLELGDSALYLCASSLAGEKLFFGSGTQLSVL.

This clonotype was seen at least ten times. The rearrangement links TRBV18 to TRBJ1-2; TRBD1 might be the D (5 bases). V dropped 3 bases and J dropped 8 bases, with 16 bases sitting between them. This CDR3 comprises 14 residues. CDR1 is KGHSH, CDR2 LQKENI, per germline. The chain's CDR3 is CASSPQGEGRGYTF. CDR3 nucleotides: TGTGCCAGCTCACCCCAGGGTGAAGGACGGGGCTACACCTTC.

This rearrangement joins TRBV5-1 to TRBJ2-7; unclear D gene. The CDR3 contains 15 residues. Per the germline V gene, CDR1 is SGHRS and CDR2 is YFSETQ. The ends were cut back, 4 bases at V and 4 bases at J, with 18 bases in the middle. CDR3 sequence: CASSPTEYGLYEQYF. The CDR3 DNA follows: TGCGCCAGCAGCCCGACCGAGTACGGGCTTTACGAGCAGTACTTC. The entire variable domain, with the rest obtained from reference TRBV5-1 and TRBJ2-7, is as follows: KAGVTQTPRYLIKTRGQQVTLSCSPISGHRSVSWYQQTPGQGLQFLFEYFSETQRNKGNFPGRFSGRQFSNSRSEMNVSTLELGDSALYLCASSPTEYGLYEQYFGPGTRLTVT.

This clonotype was counted at least ten times. CDR3 loop: CAWIPGDRRSSPLHF. The CDR3 DNA reads TGTGCCTGGATTCCAGGGGACAGAAGGAGTTCACCCCTCCACTTT. The chain carries TRBV30 and TRBJ1-6, with 7 bases matching TRBD1. V trimming: 4 bases; J trimming: 9 bases; junction bases outside the gene matches: 12. CDR1 is GTSNPN, CDR2 SVGIG, per germline (reference sequence). The CDR3 is made up of 15 amino acids.

The sample holds many counts of this clonotype. The chain employs TRBV5-1 and TRBJ2-5, with 7 bases lining up with TRBD1. This CDR3 contains 15 residues. V was pared by 0 bases and J by 1 base, with 3 bases of the junction left unmatched. The germline gives CDR1 SGHRS, CDR2 YFSETQ. Here the CDR3 reads CASSLGDRVQETQYF. Here the CDR3 DNA reads TGCGCCAGCAGCTTGGGCGACAGGGTCCAAGAGACCCAGTACTTC.

J is TRBJ1-1 and V is TRBV28; TRBD1 might be the D (6 bases). V was cut by 3 bases and J by 5 bases, with 22 bases left in between. Germline V gives CDR1 MDHEN, CDR2 SYDVKM. This CDR3 has 17 amino acids. The CDR3 sequence is CASSFPPHRQEITEAFF. The CDR3 DNA reads as TGTGCCAGCAGTTTTCCCCCCCACCGACAGGAGATTACTGAAGCTTTCTTT.

Many counts were recorded for this clonotype. This rearrangement joins TRBV6-1 to TRBJ1-1; weak D call: TRBD1 (5 bases). CDR1 is MNHNS, CDR2 SASEGT, per germline. This CDR3 is 12 amino acids long. V was pared by 8 bases and J by 3 bases, with 10 bases between. CDR3 in DNA: TGTGCCAGCCGAGGGGAGCACACTGAAGCTTTCTTT. Translating it yields CASRGEHTEAFF.

This sequence joins TRBV20-1 and TRBJ2-1, with D maybe TRBD2 (5 bases). The V gene's germline CDR1 is DFQATT and CDR2 SNEGSKA (reference sequence). This CDR3 has 14 residues. Trimming removed 1 base at V and 0 bases at J, with 7 bases between. CDR3 nucleotide sequence: TGCAGTGCTAGAGGAGGGATCTCCTACAATGAGCAGTTCTTC. As protein: CSARGGISYNEQFF.

This clonotype was observed at least ten times. CDR3 region: CASSFTAQVNEQFF. CDR3 coding DNA: TGTGCCAGCAGCTTCACCGCTCAGGTCAATGAGCAGTTCTTC. The V call is TRBV11-2, the J call TRBJ2-1; D call uncertain. CDR3 length equals 14 residues. V lost 3 bases and J lost 6, with 12 bases in between. CDR1 and CDR2 (germline): SGHAT, FQNNGV.

This clonotype was observed at least ten times. The chain joins TRBV6-6 to TRBJ2-7, with D maybe TRBD2 (6 bases). CDR3 length: 13 amino acids. CDR1 MNHNY and CDR2 SVGAGI come from the germline V gene (reference sequence). V lost 2 bases, J lost 5 bases, and 10 bases lay in between. The CDR3 DNA reads as TGTGCCAGCAGTTACAACCTAGCGAACGAGCAGTACTTC. This encodes CASSYNLANEQYF.

The CDR3, as DNA: TGTGCCAGCAGCCCCCTGGTTAATAATTCACCCCTCCACTTT. Translated, it gives CASSPLVNNSPLHF. The rearrangement links TRBV3-1 to TRBJ1-6, with D hard to call. Trimming removed 4 bases at V and 5 bases at J, with 9 bases between. CDR3 length: 14 amino acids. Germline assignment: CDR1 LGHDT and CDR2 YNNKEL (reference sequence).

This clonotype was observed many times. The gene calls are TRBV3-1 and TRBJ1-5, with D perhaps matching TRBD1 (6 bases). Trimming stripped 2 bases from V and 1 base from J, with 12 bases between. CDR3 length: 16 amino acids. From germline, CDR1 is LGHDT and CDR2 YNNKEL (reference sequence). The CDR3 is CASSQQQGGSNQPQHF. CDR3 nucleotide sequence: TGTGCCAGCAGCCAACAACAGGGTGGCAGCAATCAGCCCCAGCATTTT.

This chain uses TRBV6-1 with TRBJ2-5; a possible D gene is TRBD2 (6 bases). The CDR3 totals 14 residues. Trimming took off 7 bases at V and 1 base at J, with 13 bases between the two ends. In germline, CDR1 is MNHNS, CDR2 SASEGT. Here the CDR3 DNA reads TGTGCCAGCATCCGGAGGGAGACCCAAGAGACCCAGTACTTC. Protein: CASIRRETQETQYF.

The chain has TRBV7-9 and TRBJ1-2; 9 nucleotides agree with TRBD1. V shed 3 bases, J shed 8 bases, and the junction held 4 bases outside the gene matches. The CDR3 sequence is 13 residues long. Germline V gene data show CDR1 as SEHNR and CDR2 as FQNEAQ (reference sequence). The CDR3 sequence is CASSFRTGEGYTF. The CDR3 DNA reads as TGTGCCAGCAGCTTCCGGACAGGGGAAGGCTACACCTTC.

This clonotype came up a few times. This may come from a read error, since a much larger clone is one base off. This chain uses TRBV28 with TRBJ2-1; tentative D call: TRBD2 (5 bases). This CDR3 has 14 amino acids. CDR1 and CDR2 (germline): MDHEN, SYDVKM. CDR3 in amino acids: CASSLPAVYNERFF. DNA of the CDR3: TGTGCCAGCAGTTTGCCAGCGGTATACAATGAGCGGTTCTTC.

This clonotype was counted ten times or more. The gene calls are TRBV2 and TRBJ1-4; D is uncertain. The CDR3 runs 13 residues. Trimming took 7 bases from V and 0 from J, leaving 6 bases between them. CDR1 and CDR2 (germline): SNHLY, FYNNEI. CDR3 nucleotides: TGTGCCAGCAAGCGGTCAACTAATGAAAAACTGTTTTTT. It specifies CASKRSTNEKLFF.

The sample holds many counts of this clonotype. V gene TRBV7-2 combines with J gene TRBJ2-3; D remains ambiguous. The CDR3 spans 15 residues. V dropped 5 bases and J dropped 2 bases, with 14 bases sitting between them. Germline V lookup: CDR1 SGHTA, CDR2 FQGNSA. For the CDR3, the DNA is TGTGCCAGCAGCCCACGCCATCGAACCACAGATACGCAGTATTTT. This translates into CASSPRHRTTDTQYF.